The clone carrying this T cell receptor beta chain came up a few times. The target antigen is unknown. Described time point: persistent/refractory GD, antithyroid drugs over 5 years with positive TRAb. The TCR library was made from RNA that had been extracted from PBMCs in TRIzol. The data were obtained in a study of regulatory T cells in long-lasting Graves disease. Study details: Persistent cases were those of Graves' disease that involved over 5 years of antithyroid drugs with positive TSH receptor antibodies.

Germline-derived CDR1 and CDR2 are SQVTM and ANQGSEA. The germline V and J ends were trimmed by 6 bases and 3 bases, with 12 bases remaining between them. The CDR3 sequence is 13 residues long. Arm-PCR of CDR3 regions and iRepertoire HTBI primers were used to build TCR beta libraries. TCRdb passed the multiplex PCR reads through MiXCR, listing each CDR3 protein once. In the table there are 700,000 or so distinct CDR3 sequences, 25% to 30% of which are singletons. General study results and limits: For persistent Graves' patients, TCR diversity was lower than for newly diagnosed ones.

This receptor was taken from a female donor with Graves disease. V gene TRBV29-1 combines with J gene TRBJ1-5; D is possibly TRBD1 (5 bases). The source material was peripheral blood mononuclear cells (PBMCs), sampled when the disease was refractory, from a patient treated with antithyroid drugs. CDR3 DNA sequence: TGCAGCGTCGAGACAGAGCTCAATCAGCCCCAGCATTTT. It specifies CSVETELNQPQHF.